The 20 T cell receptor beta chains in this list originate from one sample, sequenced in a study of vaccination and CD4 T cells after COVID-19. Noted treatment: roughly 11-day PBMC culture with coronavirus spike peptide pools or control peptides (ViraFEST assay). Sequencing of DNA taken from cultured CD4+ T cells relied on the Oncomine TCR Beta short-read assay. TCRdb re-called the PCR reads with MiXCR, one entry per CDR3 protein. Of 9,500 to 10,000 distinct CDR3 sequences in the sample, 20% to 30% were seen once. Their antigen targets remain unknown. Sample: CD4+ T cells from blood, cultured in vitro, taken after SARS-CoV-2 vaccination. Receptors were obtained from a human donor who had recovered from COVID-19.

This clonotype was counted only a few times. This sequence joins TRBV6-1 and TRBJ2-5, with a possible D match to TRBD2 (5 bases). The CDR3 runs 11 residues. Trimming left V 5 bases short and J 5 bases short, with 6 bases between. Germline CDR1 is MNHNS and CDR2 is SASEGT. The CDR3 sequence is CASSPGETQYF. The CDR3 DNA reads as TGTGCCAGCAGTCCGGGGGAGACCCAGTACTTC.

V and J are TRBV7-9 and TRBJ2-1; D unclear. The end of the DNA fits TRBJ2-5 better, so the J call may be wrong. CDR3 length equals 14 residues. Germline values: CDR1 SEHNR, CDR2 FQNEAQ (reference sequence). This chain's CDR3 is CASTLAAVQETQYF. Here the CDR3 DNA reads TGTGCCAGCACCCTGGCGGCGGTCCAAGAGACCCAGTACTTC.

The chain carries TRBV30 and TRBJ2-3, with D possibly being TRBD1 (6 bases). Germline CDR1 and CDR2: GTSNPN and SVGIG (reference sequence). Trimming removed 8 bases from V and 3 bases from J, with 15 bases in between. The CDR3 sequence is 13 residues long. CDR3 nucleotides: TGTGCCAGAACAGGGATGAGGACAGATACGCAGTATTTT. Protein: CARTGMRTDTQYF.

The chain has TRBV15 and TRBJ1-4; TRBD1 matches 7 bases. The trim removed 0 bases at V and 5 bases at J, leaving 3 bases unmatched. This CDR3 has 15 amino acids. Germline CDR1 LNHNV, CDR2 YYDKDF (reference sequence). The CDR3 DNA reads TGTGCCACCAGCAGAGACGTACAGGGGAATGAAAAACTGTTTTTT. Residues: CATSRDVQGNEKLFF.

This clonotype has more than one count but fewer than ten. The V gene is TRBV11-2, the J gene TRBJ2-1; 9 nucleotides align to TRBD2. CDR3 size: 15 residues. Germline V gene lookup returns CDR1 SGHAT and CDR2 FQNNGV. V was pared by 6 bases and J by 0 bases, with 3 bases of the junction left unmatched. The CDR3 sequence: CASSRSGSSYNEQFF. The DNA of the CDR3 is TGTGCCAGCAGTCGTAGCGGGAGCTCCTACAATGAGCAGTTCTTC.

This clonotype was detected only a few times. The V call is TRBV28, the J call TRBJ2-7, with 9 bases lining up with TRBD1. Trimming cost V 5 bases and J 3 bases; bases outside gene matches: 5. Germline values: CDR1 MDHEN, CDR2 SYDVKM. The CDR3 spans 14 residues. The CDR3 loop is CASSGPGQGYEQYF. CDR3 in DNA: TGTGCCAGCAGTGGGCCGGGACAGGGCTACGAGCAGTACTTC.

The V gene is TRBV6-2 or TRBV6-3, the J gene TRBJ2-1, with D perhaps being TRBD1 or TRBD2 (5 bases each). V dropped 2 bases and J dropped 8 bases, with 13 bases sitting between them. The CDR3 consists of 14 residues. CDR1 is MNHEY and CDR2 is SVGEGT in the germline V gene. CDR3 nucleotide sequence: TGTGCCAGCAGTTACGTACAGGTCGGGGATGAGCAGTTCTTC. This sequence encodes CASSYVQVGDEQFF.

The chain joins TRBV5-6 to TRBJ1-1, with D maybe TRBD1 (6 bases). Germline CDR1 reads SGHDT; CDR2 reads YYEEEE. CDR3 length: 14 residues. V was shortened by 7 bases and J by 0 bases, with 13 bases between the two germline ends. The CDR3 is CASAYRDMNTEAFF. The DNA of the CDR3 is TGTGCCAGCGCCTACAGGGATATGAACACTGAAGCTTTCTTT.

The rearrangement joins TRBV15 to TRBJ2-1; D call uncertain. Germline loops: CDR1 LNHNV, CDR2 YYDKDF (reference sequence). Trimming shortened V by 5 bases and J by 9 bases, and 14 bases separated the two germline ends. The length of the CDR3 is 13 residues. CDR3 DNA sequence: TGTGCCACCAGCCGAAAACCAGGCAGTGAGCAGTTCTTC. It yields the protein CATSRKPGSEQFF.

This clonotype has more than one count but fewer than ten. The V call is TRBV20-1, the J call TRBJ2-2, with D perhaps TRBD1 (6 bases). The CDR3 sequence is 15 residues long. The V end lost 6 bases, the J end lost 0 bases, and 14 bases lay between the germline ends. The germline CDR1 and CDR2 sequences are DFQATT and SNEGSKA (reference sequence). The CDR3 coding sequence is TGCAGTGCCACATCGGGACATTCGAACACCGGGGAGCTGTTTTTT. It translates to CSATSGHSNTGELFF.

This clonotype was observed a handful of times. This chain uses TRBV6-5 with TRBJ2-7, with 7 bases identical to TRBD2. The length of the CDR3 is 17 residues. The germline V gene encodes CDR1 MNHEY and CDR2 SVGAGI. J gave up 7 bases and V 4 bases, and 19 bases lay outside the gene matches. This chain's CDR3 is CASSSITTSVFPQEQYF. Here the CDR3 DNA reads TGTGCCAGCAGTTCGATAACAACTAGCGTCTTCCCACAAGAGCAGTACTTC.

The genes are TRBV7-9 and TRBJ2-1; D is perhaps TRBD1 (5 bases). Trimming shortened V by 3 bases and J by 0 bases, and 15 bases separated the two germline ends. The CDR3 covers 17 residues. Germline V gene data show CDR1 as SEHNR and CDR2 as FQNEAQ (reference sequence). CDR3 coding DNA: TGTGCCAGCAGCTTGGGGTTCAAGGGGTTCTCCTACAATGAGCAGTTCTTC. Its protein is CASSLGFKGFSYNEQFF.

A few counts support this clonotype. V is TRBV6-1 and J is TRBJ2-7; the D is unclear. V gave up 6 bases and J gave up 8 bases, with 11 bases separating them. The CDR3 runs to 11 residues. CDR1 and CDR2 (germline): MNHNS, SASEGT. The CDR3 here is CASSPGIQQYF. Here the CDR3 DNA reads TGTGCCAGCAGCCCCGGAATCCAGCAGTACTTC.

This clonotype was counted a few times. CDR3 DNA sequence: TGTGCCAGCAGTTTAGGACAGGGAGGTGCTTTCTTT. This codes for CASSLGQGGAFF. The genes are TRBV28 and TRBJ1-1, with 8 bases that match TRBD1. Unmatched junction bases numbered 4, after V lost 2 bases and J lost 11 bases. The CDR3 contains 12 residues. Germline V gives CDR1 MDHEN, CDR2 SYDVKM.

This rearrangement joins TRBV18 to TRBJ2-1; no clear D gene. The CDR3 is 16 amino acids. CDR1 is KGHSH, CDR2 LQKENI, per germline. V lost 1 base to trimming and J lost 0 bases, with 10 bases between them. Here the CDR3 reads CASSPLQLSSYNEQFF. As DNA, the CDR3 is TGTGCCAGCTCACCACTTCAGCTGAGCTCCTACAATGAGCAGTTCTTC.

The chain is built from TRBV7-2 and TRBJ1-3, with D uncertain. Germline CDR1 reads SGHTA; CDR2 reads FQGNSA. The germline V and J ends were trimmed by 3 bases and 3 bases, with 3 bases remaining between them. The CDR3 loop spans 12 amino acids. CDR3 sequence reads: CASSLYGNTIYF. DNA of the CDR3: TGTGCCAGCAGCTTGTATGGAAACACCATATATTTT.

This clonotype came up a few times. In DNA, the CDR3 is TGTGCCACCAGTGACGCTAACAGGGGCTACAATGAGCAGTTCTTC. This encodes CATSDANRGYNEQFF. The V and J genes are TRBV24-1 and TRBJ2-1; 7 bases are shared with TRBD1. The CDR3 runs 15 residues. The germline V gene has CDR1 KGHDR and CDR2 SFDVKD. V dropped 4 bases and J dropped 3; count of bases not matched to a gene: 5.

The chain couples TRBV6-2 or TRBV6-3 to TRBJ2-7, with 11 bases fitting TRBD1. V shed 5 bases, J shed 3 bases, and the junction held 6 bases outside the gene matches. CDR1 is MNHEY and CDR2 is SVGEGT in the germline V gene. The CDR3 runs to 15 residues. CDR3 amino acids: CASSALGQGGYEQYF. As DNA, the CDR3 is TGTGCCAGCAGTGCCTTGGGACAGGGGGGCTACGAGCAGTACTTC.

The chain joins TRBV7-9 to TRBJ1-4; 7 nucleotides line up with TRBD1. This CDR3 region has 14 residues. V dropped 3 bases and J dropped 6; count of bases not matched to a gene: 4. Germline CDR1 reads SEHNR; CDR2 reads FQNEAQ (reference sequence). For the CDR3, the DNA is TGTGCCAGCAGCTTTACAGGGGTCCATGAAAAACTGTTTTTT. Encoded protein: CASSFTGVHEKLFF.

The sample holds a few counts of this clonotype. This chain connects TRBV20-1 to TRBJ2-7; 16 bases line up with TRBD2. The CDR3 is 15 residues long. The germline V gene has CDR1 DFQATT and CDR2 SNEGSKA (reference sequence). Losses at the gene ends were 5 bases for V and 2 bases for J; bases not matched to a gene: 3. The chain's CDR3 is CSAGTSGRGTYEQYF. CDR3 in DNA: TGCAGTGCTGGGACTAGCGGGAGGGGCACCTACGAGCAGTACTTC.